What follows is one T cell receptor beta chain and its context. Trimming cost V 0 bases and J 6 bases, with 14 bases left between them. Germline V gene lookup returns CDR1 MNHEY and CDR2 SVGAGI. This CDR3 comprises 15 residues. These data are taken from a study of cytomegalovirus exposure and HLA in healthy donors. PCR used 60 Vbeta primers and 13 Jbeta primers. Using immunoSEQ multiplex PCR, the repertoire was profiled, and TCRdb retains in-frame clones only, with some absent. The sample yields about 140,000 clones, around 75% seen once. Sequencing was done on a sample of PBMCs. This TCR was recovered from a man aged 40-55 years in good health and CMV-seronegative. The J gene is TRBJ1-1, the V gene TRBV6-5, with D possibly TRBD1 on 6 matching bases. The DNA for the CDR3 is TGTGCCAGCAGTTACTCGTACACAGGGTGGGCTGAAGCTTTCTTT. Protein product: CASSYSYTGWAEAFF.